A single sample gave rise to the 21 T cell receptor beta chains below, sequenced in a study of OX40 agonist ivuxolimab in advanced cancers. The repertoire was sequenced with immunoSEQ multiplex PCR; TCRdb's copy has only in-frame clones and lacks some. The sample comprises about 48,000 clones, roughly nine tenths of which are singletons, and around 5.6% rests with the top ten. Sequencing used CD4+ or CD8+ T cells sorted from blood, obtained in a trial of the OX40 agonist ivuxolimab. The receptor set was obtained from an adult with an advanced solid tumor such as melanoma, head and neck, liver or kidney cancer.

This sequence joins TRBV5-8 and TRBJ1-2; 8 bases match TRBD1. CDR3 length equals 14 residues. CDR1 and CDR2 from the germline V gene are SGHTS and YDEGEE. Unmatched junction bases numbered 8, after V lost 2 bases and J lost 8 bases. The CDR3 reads CASSFGQGAYGYTF. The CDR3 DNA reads TGTGCCAGCAGCTTCGGGCAGGGGGCCTACGGCTACACCTTC.

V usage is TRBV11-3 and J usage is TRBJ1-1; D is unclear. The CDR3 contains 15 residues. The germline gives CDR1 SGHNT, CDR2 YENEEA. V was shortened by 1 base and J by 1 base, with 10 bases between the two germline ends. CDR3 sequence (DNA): TGTGCCAGCAGCTTAGGTTGGAGCCAGAACACTGAAGCTTTCTTT. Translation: CASSLGWSQNTEAFF.

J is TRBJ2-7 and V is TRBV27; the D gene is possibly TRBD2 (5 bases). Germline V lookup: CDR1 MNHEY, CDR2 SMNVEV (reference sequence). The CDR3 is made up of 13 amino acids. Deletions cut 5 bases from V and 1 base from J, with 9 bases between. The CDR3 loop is CASSEGRSYEQYV. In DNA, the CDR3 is TGTGCCAGCAGTGAGGGAAGGTCCTACGAGCAGTACGTC.

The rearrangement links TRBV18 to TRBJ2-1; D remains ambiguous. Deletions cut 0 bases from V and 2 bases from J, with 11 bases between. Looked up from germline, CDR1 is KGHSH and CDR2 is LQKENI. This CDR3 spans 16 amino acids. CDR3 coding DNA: TGTGCCAGCTCACCACCTGAGAGTTTCCCCTACAATGAGCAGTTCTTC. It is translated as CASSPPESFPYNEQFF.

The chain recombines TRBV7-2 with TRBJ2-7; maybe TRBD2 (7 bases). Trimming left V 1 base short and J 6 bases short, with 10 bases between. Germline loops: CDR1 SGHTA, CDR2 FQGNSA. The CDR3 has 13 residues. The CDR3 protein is CASSLGGGPEQYF. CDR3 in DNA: TGTGCCAGCAGCTTAGGGGGGGGGCCCGAGCAGTACTTC.

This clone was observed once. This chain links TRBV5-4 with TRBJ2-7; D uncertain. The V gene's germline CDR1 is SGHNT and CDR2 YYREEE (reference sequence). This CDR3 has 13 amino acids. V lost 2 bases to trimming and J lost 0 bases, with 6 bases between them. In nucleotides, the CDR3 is TGTGCCAGCAGCTTTCAGAGCTCCTACGAGCAGTACTTC. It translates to CASSFQSSYEQYF.

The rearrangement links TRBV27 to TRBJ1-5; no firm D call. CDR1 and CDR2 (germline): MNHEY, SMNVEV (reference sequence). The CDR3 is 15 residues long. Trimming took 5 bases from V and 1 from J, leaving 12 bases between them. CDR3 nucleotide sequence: TGTGCCAGCAGTCCGATTCTTCGAAGCAATCAGCCCCAGCATTTT. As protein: CASSPILRSNQPQHF.

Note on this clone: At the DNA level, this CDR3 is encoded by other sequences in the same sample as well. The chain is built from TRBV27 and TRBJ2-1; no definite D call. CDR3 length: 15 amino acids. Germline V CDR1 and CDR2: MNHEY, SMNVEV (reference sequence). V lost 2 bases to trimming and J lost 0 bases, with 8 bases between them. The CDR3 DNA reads TGTGCCAGCAGTTTAGGCGGAAGCTCCTACAATGAGCAGTTCTTC. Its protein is CASSLGGSSYNEQFF.

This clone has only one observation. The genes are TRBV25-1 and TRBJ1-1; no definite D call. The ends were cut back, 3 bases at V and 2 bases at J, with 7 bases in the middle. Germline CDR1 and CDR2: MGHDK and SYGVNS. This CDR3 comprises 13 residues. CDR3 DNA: TGTGCCAGCAGTGATTTCAGAAACACTGAAGCTTTCTTT. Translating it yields CASSDFRNTEAFF.

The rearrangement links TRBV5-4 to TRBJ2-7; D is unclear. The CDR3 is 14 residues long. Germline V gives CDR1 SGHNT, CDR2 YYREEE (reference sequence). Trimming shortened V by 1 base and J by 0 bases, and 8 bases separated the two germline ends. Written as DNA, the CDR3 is TGTGCCAGCAGCTTGAACCCGAGCTCCTACGAGCAGTACGTC. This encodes CASSLNPSSYEQYV.

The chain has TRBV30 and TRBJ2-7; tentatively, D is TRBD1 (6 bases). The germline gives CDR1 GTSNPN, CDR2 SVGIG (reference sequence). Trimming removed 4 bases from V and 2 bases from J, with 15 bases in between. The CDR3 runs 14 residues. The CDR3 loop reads CAWTPGHLAYEQYF. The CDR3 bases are TGTGCCTGGACCCCGGGACACCTCGCCTACGAGCAGTACTTC.

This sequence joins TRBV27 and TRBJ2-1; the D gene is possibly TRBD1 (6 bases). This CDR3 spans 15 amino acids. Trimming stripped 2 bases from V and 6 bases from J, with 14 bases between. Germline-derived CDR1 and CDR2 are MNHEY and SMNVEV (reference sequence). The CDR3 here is CASSLLPWGPNEQFF. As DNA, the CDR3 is TGTGCCAGCAGTTTACTGCCCTGGGGGCCCAATGAGCAGTTCTTC.

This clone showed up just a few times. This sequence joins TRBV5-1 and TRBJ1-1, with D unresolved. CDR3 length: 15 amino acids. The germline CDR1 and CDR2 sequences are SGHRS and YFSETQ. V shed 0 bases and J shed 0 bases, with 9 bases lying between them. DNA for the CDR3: TGCGCCAGCAGCTTGGTGGGCACTCTGAACACTGAAGCTTTCTTT. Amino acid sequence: CASSLVGTLNTEAFF. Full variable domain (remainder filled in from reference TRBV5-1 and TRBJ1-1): KAGVTQTPRYLIKTRGQQVTLSCSPISGHRSVSWYQQTPGQGLQFLFEYFSETQRNKGNFPGRFSGRQFSNSRSEMNVSTLELGDSALYLCASSLVGTLNTEAFFGQGTRLTVV.

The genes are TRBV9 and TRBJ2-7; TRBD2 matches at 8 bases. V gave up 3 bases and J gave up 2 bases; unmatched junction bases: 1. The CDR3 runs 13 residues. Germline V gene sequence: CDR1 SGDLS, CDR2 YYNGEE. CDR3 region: CASSGTSPYEQYF. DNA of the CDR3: TGTGCCAGCAGCGGGACTAGCCCCTACGAGCAGTACTTC.

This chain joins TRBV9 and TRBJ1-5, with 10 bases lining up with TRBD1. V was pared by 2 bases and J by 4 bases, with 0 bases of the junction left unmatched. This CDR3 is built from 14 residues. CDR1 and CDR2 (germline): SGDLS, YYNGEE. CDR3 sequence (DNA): TGTGCCAGCAGCGTGGGACAGGGGAATCAGCCCCAGCATTTT. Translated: CASSVGQGNQPQHF. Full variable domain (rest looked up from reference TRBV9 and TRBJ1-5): DSGVTQTPKHLITATGQRVTLRCSPRSGDLSVYWYQQSLDQGLQFLIQYYNGEERAKGNILERFSAQQFPDLHSELNLSSLELGDSALYFCASSVGQGNQPQHFGDGTRLSIL.

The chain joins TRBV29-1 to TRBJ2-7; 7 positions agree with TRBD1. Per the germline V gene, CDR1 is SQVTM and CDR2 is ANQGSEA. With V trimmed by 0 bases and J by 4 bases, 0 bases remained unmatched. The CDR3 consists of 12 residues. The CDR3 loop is CSVEEQGYEQYF. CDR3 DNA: TGCAGCGTTGAAGAACAGGGGTACGAGCAGTACTTC.

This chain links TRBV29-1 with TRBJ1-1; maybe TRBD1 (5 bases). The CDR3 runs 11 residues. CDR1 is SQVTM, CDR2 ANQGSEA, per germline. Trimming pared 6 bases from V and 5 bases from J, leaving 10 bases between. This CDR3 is CSVRGGTEAFF. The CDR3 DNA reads TGCAGCGTGAGGGGTGGAACTGAAGCTTTCTTT.

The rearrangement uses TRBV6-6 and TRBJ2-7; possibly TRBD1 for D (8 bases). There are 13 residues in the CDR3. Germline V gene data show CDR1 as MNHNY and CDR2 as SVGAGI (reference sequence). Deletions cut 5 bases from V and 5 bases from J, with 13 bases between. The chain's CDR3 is CASSTQGGDEQYF. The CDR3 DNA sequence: TGTGCCAGCAGTACACAGGGGGGGGACGAGCAGTACTTC.

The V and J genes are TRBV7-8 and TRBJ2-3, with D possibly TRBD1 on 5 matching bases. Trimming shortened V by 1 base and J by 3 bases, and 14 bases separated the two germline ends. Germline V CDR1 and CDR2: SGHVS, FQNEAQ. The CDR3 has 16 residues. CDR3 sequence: CASSLGTGWATDTQYF. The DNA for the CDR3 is TGTGCCAGCAGCTTAGGAACAGGATGGGCGACAGATACGCAGTATTTT.

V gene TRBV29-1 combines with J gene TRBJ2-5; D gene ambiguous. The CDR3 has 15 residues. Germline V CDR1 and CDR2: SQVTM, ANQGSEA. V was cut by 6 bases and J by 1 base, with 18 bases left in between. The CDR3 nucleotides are TGCAGCGTGAAATCGGGTCAGCACTTCCAAGAGACCCAGTACTTC. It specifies CSVKSGQHFQETQYF.

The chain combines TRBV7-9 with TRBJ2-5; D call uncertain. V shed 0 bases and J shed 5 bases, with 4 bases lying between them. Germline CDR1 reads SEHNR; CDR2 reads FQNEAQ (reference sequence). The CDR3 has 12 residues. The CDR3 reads CASSLASETQYF. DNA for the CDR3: TGTGCCAGCAGCTTAGCGTCGGAGACCCAGTACTTC.